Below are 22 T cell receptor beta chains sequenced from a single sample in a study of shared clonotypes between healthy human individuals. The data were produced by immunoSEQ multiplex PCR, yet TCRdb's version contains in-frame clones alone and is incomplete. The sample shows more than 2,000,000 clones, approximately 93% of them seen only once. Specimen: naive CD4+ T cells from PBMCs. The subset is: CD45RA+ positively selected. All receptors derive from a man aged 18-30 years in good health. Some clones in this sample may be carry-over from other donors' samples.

CDR3 protein: CASSPQEGGTGELFF. The CDR3 DNA reads as TGTGCCAGCTCACCACAAGAGGGTGGCACCGGGGAGCTGTTTTTT. The genes are TRBV18 and TRBJ2-2; TRBD2 is a possible D gene (5 bases). V was shortened by 1 base and J by 4 bases, with 10 bases between the two germline ends. Germline CDR1 KGHSH, CDR2 LQKENI. The CDR3 covers 15 residues.

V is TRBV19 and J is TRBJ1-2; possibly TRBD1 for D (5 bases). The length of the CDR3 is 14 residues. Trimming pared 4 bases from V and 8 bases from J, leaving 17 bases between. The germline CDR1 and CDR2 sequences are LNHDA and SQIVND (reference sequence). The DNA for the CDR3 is TGTGCCAGTAGTAGCGACTTCGGGACGCGGGGCTACACCTTC. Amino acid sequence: CASSSDFGTRGYTF.

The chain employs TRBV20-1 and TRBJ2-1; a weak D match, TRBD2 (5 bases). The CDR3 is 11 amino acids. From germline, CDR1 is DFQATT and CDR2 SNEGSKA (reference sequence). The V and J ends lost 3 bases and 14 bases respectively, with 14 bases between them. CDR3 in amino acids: CSARDGGLEFF. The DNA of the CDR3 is TGCAGTGCTAGGGATGGAGGTCTGGAGTTCTTC.

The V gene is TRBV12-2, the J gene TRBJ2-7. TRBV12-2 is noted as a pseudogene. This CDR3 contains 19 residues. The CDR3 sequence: CASRLARTSQSSFRYEQYF. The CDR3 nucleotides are TGTGCAAGTCGCTTAGCGAGAACTTCCCAGTCAAGTTTCCGCTACGAGCAGTACTTC.

This CDR3 is CASSIKTGTPTYEQYF. In DNA, the CDR3 is TGTGCCAGCAGTATAAAAACCGGGACCCCGACCTACGAGCAGTACTTC. The chain has TRBV27 and TRBJ2-7; D possibly matches TRBD1 or TRBD2 (5 bases each). Germline values: CDR1 MNHEY, CDR2 SMNVEV (reference sequence). CDR3 length: 16 amino acids. V was shortened by 5 bases and J by 2 bases, with 19 bases between the two germline ends.

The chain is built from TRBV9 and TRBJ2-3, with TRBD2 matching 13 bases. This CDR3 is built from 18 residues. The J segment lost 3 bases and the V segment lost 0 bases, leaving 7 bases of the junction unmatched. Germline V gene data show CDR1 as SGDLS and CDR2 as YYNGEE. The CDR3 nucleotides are TGTGCCAGCAGCGTAGCTACCTCGACTAGCGGGAGGACAGATACGCAGTATTTT. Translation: CASSVATSTSGRTDTQYF.

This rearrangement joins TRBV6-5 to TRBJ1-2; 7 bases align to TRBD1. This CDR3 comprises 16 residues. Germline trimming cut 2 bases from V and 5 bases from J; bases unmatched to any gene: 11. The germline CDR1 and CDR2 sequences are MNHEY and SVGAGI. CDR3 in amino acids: CASSYGRGRVEYGYTF. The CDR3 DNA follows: TGTGCCAGCAGTTACGGTAGGGGGCGCGTAGAGTATGGCTACACCTTC.

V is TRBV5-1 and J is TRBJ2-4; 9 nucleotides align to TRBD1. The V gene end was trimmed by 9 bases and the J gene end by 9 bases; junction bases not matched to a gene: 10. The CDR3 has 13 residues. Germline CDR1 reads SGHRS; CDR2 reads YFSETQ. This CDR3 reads CATSDLDRGIQYF. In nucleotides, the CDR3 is TGCGCCACGTCGGACTTGGACAGGGGCATTCAGTACTTC.

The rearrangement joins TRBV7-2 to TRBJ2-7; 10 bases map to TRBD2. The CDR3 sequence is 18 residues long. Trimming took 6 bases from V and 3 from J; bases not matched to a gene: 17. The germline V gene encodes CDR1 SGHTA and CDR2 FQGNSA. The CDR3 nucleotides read TGTGCCAGCAGTAGTCCCACTAGCGGGGTCCTAAGGTTCTACGAGCAGTACTTC. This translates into CASSSPTSGVLRFYEQYF.

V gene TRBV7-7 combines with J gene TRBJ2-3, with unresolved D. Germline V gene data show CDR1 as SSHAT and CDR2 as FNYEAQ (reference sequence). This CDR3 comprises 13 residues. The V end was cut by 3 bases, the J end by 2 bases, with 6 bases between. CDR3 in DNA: TGTGCCAGCAGCTTCGGGCCCACAGATACGCAGTATTTT. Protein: CASSFGPTDTQYF.

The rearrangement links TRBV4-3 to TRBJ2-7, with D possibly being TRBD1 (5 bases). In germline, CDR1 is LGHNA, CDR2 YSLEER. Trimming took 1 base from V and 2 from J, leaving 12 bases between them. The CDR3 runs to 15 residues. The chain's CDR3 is CASSQGRTSTYEQYF. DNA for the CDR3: TGCGCCAGCAGCCAAGGCCGGACATCTACCTACGAGCAGTACTTC.

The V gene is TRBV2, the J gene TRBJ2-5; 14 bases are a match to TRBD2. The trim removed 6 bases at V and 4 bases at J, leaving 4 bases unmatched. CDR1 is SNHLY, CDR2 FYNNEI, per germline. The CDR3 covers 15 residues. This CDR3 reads CASRGTSGSPETQYF. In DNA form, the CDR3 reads TGTGCCAGCAGGGGGACTAGCGGGAGTCCAGAGACCCAGTACTTC.

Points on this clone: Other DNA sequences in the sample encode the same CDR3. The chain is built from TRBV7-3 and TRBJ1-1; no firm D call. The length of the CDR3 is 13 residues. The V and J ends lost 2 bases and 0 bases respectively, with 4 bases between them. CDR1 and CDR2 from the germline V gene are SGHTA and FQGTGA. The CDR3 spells CASSLYMNTEAFF. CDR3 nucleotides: TGTGCCAGCAGCTTATATATGAACACTGAAGCTTTCTTT. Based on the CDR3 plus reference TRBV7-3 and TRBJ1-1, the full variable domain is GAGVSQTPSNKVTEKGKYVELRCDPISGHTALYWYRQSLGQGPEFLIYFQGTGAADDSGLPNDRFFAVRPEGSVSTLKIQRTERGDSAVYLCASSLYMNTEAFFGQGTRLTVV.

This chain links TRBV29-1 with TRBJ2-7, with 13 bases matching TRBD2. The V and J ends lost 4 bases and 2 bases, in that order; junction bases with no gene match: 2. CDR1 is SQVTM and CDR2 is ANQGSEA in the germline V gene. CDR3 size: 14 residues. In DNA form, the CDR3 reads TGCAGCGTTGGGGGGACTAGCGGGACCTACGAGCAGTACTTC. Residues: CSVGGTSGTYEQYF.

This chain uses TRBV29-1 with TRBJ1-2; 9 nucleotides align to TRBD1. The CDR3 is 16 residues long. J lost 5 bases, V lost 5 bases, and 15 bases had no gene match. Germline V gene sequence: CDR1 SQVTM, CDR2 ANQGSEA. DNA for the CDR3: TGCAGCGTTTACGAATGGGGTCGGGACAGGGATTATGGCTACACCTTC. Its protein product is CSVYEWGRDRDYGYTF.

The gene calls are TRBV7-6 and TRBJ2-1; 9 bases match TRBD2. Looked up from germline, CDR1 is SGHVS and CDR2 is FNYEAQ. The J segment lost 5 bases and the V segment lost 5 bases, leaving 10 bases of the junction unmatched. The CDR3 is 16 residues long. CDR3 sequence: CASSPRATSGHNEQFF. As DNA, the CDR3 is TGTGCCAGCAGCCCCAGAGCGACTAGCGGCCACAATGAGCAGTTCTTC.

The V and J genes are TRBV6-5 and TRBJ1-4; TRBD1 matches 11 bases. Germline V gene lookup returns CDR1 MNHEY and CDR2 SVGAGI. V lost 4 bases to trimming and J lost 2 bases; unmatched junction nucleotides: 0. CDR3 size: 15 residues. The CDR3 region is CASSWDRGTNEKLFF. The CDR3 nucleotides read TGTGCCAGCAGTTGGGACAGGGGGACTAATGAAAAACTGTTTTTT.

CDR3 nucleotide sequence: TGTGCCAGCAGCCCCTGGGGGAACGTCTACAATGAGCAGTTCTTC. Translation gives CASSPWGNVYNEQFF. V is TRBV7-9 and J is TRBJ2-1; the D gene could be TRBD1 or TRBD2 (5 bases each). The germline gives CDR1 SEHNR, CDR2 FQNEAQ (reference sequence). This CDR3 is 15 amino acids long. With 5 bases removed from V and 3 bases from J, the gap between germline ends came to 14 bases.

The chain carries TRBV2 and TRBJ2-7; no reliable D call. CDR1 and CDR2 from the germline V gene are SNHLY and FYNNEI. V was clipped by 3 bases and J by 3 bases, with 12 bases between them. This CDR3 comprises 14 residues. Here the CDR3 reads CASSEPGLHYEQYF. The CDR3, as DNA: TGTGCCAGCAGTGAGCCGGGCTTACACTACGAGCAGTACTTC.

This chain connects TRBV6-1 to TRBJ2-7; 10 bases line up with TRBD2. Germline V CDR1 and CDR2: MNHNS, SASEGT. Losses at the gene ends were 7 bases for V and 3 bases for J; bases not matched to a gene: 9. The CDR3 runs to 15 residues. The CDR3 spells CASTKLAGLLYEQYF. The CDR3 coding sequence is TGTGCCAGCACCAAACTAGCGGGACTTCTCTACGAGCAGTACTTC.

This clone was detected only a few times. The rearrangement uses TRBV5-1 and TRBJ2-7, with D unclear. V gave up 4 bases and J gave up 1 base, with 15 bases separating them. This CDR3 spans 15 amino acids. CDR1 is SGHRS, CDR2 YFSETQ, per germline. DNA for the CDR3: TGCGCCAGCAGCGTTTTGGCCCCGAGTTCCTACGAGCAGTACTTC. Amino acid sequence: CASSVLAPSSYEQYF. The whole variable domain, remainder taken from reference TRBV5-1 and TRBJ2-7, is KAGVTQTPRYLIKTRGQQVTLSCSPISGHRSVSWYQQTPGQGLQFLFEYFSETQRNKGNFPGRFSGRQFSNSRSEMNVSTLELGDSALYLCASSVLAPSSYEQYFGPGTRLTVT.

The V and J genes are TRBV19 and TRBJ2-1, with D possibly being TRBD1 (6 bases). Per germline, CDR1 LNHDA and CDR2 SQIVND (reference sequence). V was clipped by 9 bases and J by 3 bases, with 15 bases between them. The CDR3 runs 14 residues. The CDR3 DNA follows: TGTGCCAGCCGGCGGCAGGGGAACTACAATGAGCAGTTCTTC. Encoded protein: CASRRQGNYNEQFF.